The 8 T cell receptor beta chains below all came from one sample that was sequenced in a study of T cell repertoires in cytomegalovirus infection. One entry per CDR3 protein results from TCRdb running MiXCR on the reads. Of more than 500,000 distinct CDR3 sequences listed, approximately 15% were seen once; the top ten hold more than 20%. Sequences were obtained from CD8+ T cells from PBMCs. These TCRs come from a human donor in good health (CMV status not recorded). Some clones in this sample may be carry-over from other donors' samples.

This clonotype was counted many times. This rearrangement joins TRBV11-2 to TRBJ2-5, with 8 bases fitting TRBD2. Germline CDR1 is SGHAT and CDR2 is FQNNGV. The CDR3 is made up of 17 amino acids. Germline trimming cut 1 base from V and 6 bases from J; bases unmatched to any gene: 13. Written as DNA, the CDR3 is TGTGCCAGCAGCTTAGCGTGGCGGGGGGCCGCGTCGAAGACCCAGTACTTC. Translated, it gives CASSLAWRGAASKTQYF.

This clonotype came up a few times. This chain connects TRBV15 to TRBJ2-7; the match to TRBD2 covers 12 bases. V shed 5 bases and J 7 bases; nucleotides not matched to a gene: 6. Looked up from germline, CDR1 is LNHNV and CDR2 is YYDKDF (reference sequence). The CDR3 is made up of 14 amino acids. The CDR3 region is CATSGLAGFGEQYF. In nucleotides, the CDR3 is TGTGCCACCAGCGGACTAGCGGGGTTTGGAGAGCAGTACTTC.

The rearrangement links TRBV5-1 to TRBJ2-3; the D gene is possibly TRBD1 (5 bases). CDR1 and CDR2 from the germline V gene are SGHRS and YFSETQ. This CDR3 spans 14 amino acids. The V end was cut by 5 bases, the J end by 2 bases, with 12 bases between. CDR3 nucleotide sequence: TGCGCCAGCAGTAAGGACATCAACACAGATACGCAGTATTTT. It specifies CASSKDINTDTQYF.

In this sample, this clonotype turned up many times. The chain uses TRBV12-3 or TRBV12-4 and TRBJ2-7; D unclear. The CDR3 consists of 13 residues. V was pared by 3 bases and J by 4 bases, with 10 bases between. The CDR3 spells CASSFGQAYEQYF. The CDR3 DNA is TGTGCCAGCAGTTTTGGCCAAGCTTACGAGCAGTACTTC.

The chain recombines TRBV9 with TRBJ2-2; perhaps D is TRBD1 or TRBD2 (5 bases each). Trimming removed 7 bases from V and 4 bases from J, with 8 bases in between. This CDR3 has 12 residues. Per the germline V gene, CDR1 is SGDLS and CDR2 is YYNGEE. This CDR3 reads CASRDGTGELFF. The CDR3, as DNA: TGTGCCAGCCGGGACGGCACCGGGGAGCTGTTTTTT.

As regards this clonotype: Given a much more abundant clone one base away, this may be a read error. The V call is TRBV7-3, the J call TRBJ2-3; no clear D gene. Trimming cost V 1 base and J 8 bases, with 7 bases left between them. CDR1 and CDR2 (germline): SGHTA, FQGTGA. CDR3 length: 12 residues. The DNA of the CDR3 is TGTGCCAGCAGCTTAAACCCAGCTACGCAGTATTTT. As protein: CASSLNPATQYF.

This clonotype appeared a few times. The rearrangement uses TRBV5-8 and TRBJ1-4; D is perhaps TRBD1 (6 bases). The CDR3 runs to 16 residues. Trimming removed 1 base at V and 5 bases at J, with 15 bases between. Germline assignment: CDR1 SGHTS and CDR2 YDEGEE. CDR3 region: CASSLWGRQENEKLFF. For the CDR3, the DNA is TGTGCCAGCAGCTTGTGGGGCCGACAGGAAAATGAAAAACTGTTTTTT.

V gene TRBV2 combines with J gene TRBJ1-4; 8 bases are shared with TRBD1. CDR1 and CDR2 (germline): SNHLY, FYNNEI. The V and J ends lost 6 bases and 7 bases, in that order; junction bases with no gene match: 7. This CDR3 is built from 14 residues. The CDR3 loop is CASRGTGPREKLFF. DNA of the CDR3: TGTGCCAGCAGGGGGACAGGCCCTCGTGAAAAACTGTTTTTT.